This section outlines one T cell receptor (beta chain) sequence together with its context. This table comes from immunoSEQ multiplex PCR, and its TCRdb copy is limited to in-frame clones, with some not included. This repertoire shows roughly 150,000 clones, roughly nine tenths found once; its top ten account for under 1.5%. V lost 4 bases to trimming and J lost 1 base, with 12 bases between them. This CDR3 region has 15 residues. Germline CDR1 SNHLY, CDR2 FYNNEI. The data originate from a study of T cell responses to AZD1222 COVID-19 vaccine. The source is an adult who received the AZD1222 COVID-19 vaccine. This material consisted of peripheral blood, taken 28 days after the second AZD1222 dose. This sequence joins TRBV2 and TRBJ2-3, with a tentative D call TRBD2 (6 bases). DNA of the CDR3: TGTGCCAGCAGTGGTGAGCGGGCAGGCACAGATACGCAGTATTTT. Translation gives CASSGERAGTDTQYF.